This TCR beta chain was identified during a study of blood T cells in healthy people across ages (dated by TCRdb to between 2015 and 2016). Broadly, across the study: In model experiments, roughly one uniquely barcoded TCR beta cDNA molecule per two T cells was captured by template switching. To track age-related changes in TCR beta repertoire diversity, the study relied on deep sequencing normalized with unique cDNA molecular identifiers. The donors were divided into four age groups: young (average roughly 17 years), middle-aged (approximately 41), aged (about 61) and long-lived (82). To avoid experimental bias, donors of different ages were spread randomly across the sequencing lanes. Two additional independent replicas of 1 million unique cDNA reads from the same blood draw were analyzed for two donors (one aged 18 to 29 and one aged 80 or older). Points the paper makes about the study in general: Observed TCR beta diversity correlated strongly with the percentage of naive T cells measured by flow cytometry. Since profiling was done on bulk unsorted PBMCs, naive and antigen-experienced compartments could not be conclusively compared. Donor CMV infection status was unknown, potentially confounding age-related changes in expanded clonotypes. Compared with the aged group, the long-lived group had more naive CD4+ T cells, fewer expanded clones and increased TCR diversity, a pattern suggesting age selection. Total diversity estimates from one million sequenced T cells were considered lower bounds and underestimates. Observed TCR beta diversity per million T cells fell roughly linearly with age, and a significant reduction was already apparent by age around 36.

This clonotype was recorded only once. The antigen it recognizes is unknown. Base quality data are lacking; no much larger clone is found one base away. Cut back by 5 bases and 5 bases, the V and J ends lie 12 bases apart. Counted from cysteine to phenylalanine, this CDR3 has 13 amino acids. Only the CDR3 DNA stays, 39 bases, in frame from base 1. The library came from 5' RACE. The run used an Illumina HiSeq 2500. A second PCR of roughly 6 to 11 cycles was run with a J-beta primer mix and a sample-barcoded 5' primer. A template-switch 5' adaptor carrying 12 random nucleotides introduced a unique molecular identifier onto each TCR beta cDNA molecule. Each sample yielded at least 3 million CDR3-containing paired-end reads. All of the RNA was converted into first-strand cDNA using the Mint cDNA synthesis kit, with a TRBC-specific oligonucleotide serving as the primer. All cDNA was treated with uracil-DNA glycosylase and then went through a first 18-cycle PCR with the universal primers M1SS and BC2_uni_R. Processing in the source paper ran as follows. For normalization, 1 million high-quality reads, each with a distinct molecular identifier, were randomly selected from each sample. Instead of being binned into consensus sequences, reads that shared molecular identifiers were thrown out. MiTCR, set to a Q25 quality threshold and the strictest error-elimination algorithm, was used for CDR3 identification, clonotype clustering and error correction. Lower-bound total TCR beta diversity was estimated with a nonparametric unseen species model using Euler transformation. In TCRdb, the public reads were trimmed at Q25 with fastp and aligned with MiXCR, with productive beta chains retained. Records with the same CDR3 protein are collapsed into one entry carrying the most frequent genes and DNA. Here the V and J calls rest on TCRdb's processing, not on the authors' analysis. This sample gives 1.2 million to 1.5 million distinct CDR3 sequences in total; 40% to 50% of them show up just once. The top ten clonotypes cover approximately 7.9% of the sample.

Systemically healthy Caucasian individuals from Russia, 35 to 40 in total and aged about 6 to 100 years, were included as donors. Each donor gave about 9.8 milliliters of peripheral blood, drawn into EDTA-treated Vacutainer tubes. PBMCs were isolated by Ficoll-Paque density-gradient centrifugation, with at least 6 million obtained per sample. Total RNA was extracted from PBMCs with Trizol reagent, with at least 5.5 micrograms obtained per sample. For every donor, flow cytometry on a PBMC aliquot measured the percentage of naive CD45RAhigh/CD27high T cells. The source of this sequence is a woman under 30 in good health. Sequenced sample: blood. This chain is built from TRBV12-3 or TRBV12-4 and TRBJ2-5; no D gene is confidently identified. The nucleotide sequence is TGTGCCAGCAGTCGCCATCTTGGGGAGACCCAGTACTTC. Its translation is CASSRHLGETQYF.